This T cell receptor beta chain derives from a study of OX40 agonist ivuxolimab in advanced cancers. Study as a whole: An agonistic anti-OX40 (CD134) antibody, ivuxolimab, was used to treat the patients. Subjects had a mean age of about 65 years, with a range of about 23 to 85; more than 75% were male.

A note on this clone: The antigen is unknown.

The study's findings and limits: Researchers did not determine the expanded peripheral T cells' antigen specificity.

Systemic immunosuppression or autoimmune disease history was grounds to exclude patients. CDR1 SGHRS and CDR2 YFSETQ come from the germline V gene. J lost 7 bases, V lost 7 bases, and 10 bases had no gene match. There are 14 residues in the CDR3. TCRdb's copy holds only in-frame clones and misses some; the assay was immunoSEQ multiplex PCR. Of 90,000 to 120,000 clones listed, 80% to 95% were seen once; the top ten hold 1% to 1.5%. This chain uses TRBV5-1 with TRBJ1-4; 7 nucleotides agree with TRBD1. The TCR was taken from an adult with an advanced solid tumor such as melanoma, head and neck, liver or kidney cancer. Sequences were derived from CD4+ or CD8+ T cells sorted from blood, sampled in a trial of the OX40 agonist ivuxolimab. This CDR3 reads CASGTGTEGEKLFF. Here the CDR3 DNA reads TGCGCCAGCGGTACAGGGACAGAAGGTGAAAAACTGTTTTTT.